This T cell receptor beta chain stems from a study of blood T cell repertoires in COVID-19. Study information: Acute and convalescent COVID-19 specimens originated in the United States, Italy and Spain.

The CDR3 runs to 18 residues. Germline values: CDR1 MDHEN, CDR2 SYDVKM. V shed 4 bases and J 5 bases; nucleotides not matched to a gene: 18. This clone was picked up one time. Original processing notes: Reference gene primer amplification gave nucleated cell count estimates. The method was immunoSEQ multiplex PCR; TCRdb's version includes in-frame clones alone and lacks a portion of them. The V and J calls and clone size come from that table; D and trimming were worked out from the DNA. This table holds under 80,000 clones, approximately 83% found once. Sequencing used peripheral blood. The chain links TRBV28 to TRBJ2-3, with TRBD2 matching 7 bases. The receptor was isolated from a man aged 80 or over with acute or convalescent COVID-19. As DNA, the CDR3 is TGTGCCAGCAGTTCTGCTGTCCCGGGACTACCCCGGGGAGATACGCAGTATTTT. This translates into CASSSAVPGLPRGDTQYF.